Detailed here is one T cell receptor beta chain. Blood CD8+ and CD4+ T cells underwent high-throughput TCR beta sequencing. Included as multiple sclerosis controls were treatment-naive patients who had stable or active relapsing-remitting disease. TEMRA cells were enriched by FACS, and CD4+ and CD8+ T cells were negatively isolated. The sample is drawn from a study of CD8 T cells in Susac syndrome. Reverse transcription of about 0.5 to 1 ug RNA used random hexamers. Amplification of TCR beta CDR3 across 54 Vbeta and 13 Jbeta was performed with immunoSEQ multiplex PCR. One entry per CDR3 protein results from TCRdb running MiXCR on the immunoSEQ multiplex PCR reads. The table shows 150,000 to 250,000 distinct CDR3 sequences, with 90% to 95% occurring only once. Sequenced sample: CD4+ T cells from PBMCs. The clonotype was recovered from a human donor with multiple sclerosis.

CDR3 residues: CASSLGLAGDEQFF. The CDR3 DNA reads TGTGCCAGCAGCTTGGGACTAGCGGGAGATGAGCAGTTCTTC. The chain carries TRBV5-4 and TRBJ2-1, with TRBD2 matching over 12 bases. The CDR3 consists of 14 residues. CDR1 is SGHNT and CDR2 is YYREEE in the germline V gene (reference sequence). The J segment lost 8 bases and the V segment lost 0 bases, leaving 0 bases of the junction unmatched.